A single sample gave rise to the 9 T cell receptor beta chains below, sequenced in a study of cytomegalovirus exposure and HLA in healthy donors. PCR was performed using 60 Vbeta and 13 Jbeta primers. TCRdb keeps only in-frame clones here, not all; method: immunoSEQ multiplex PCR. The sample has over 150,000 clones; 79% are singletons. The specimen sequenced was PBMCs. These TCRs come from a man younger than 40 in good health and CMV-seropositive.

The genes are TRBV27 and TRBJ2-7, with 8 bases aligning to TRBD1. Germline CDR1 is MNHEY and CDR2 is SMNVEV (reference sequence). The CDR3 is 13 residues long. Germline trimming cut 6 bases from V and 0 bases from J; bases unmatched to any gene: 1. CDR3: CASRGQASYEQYF. The DNA for the CDR3 is TGTGCCAGCAGGGGACAGGCCTCCTACGAGCAGTACTTC.

The chain combines TRBV13 with TRBJ2-2; tentatively, D is TRBD2 (6 bases). The CDR3 has 15 amino acids. V lost 0 bases to trimming and J lost 4 bases, with 9 bases between them. Germline CDR1 is PRHDT and CDR2 is FYEKMQ (reference sequence). The CDR3 DNA is TGTGCCAGCAGCTTAGGAGGGACTCCCACCGGGGAGCTGTTTTTT. The encoded protein is CASSLGGTPTGELFF. The full variable domain, completed using reference TRBV13 and TRBJ2-2, is AAGVIQSPRHLIKEKRETATLKCYPIPRHDTVYWYQQGPGQDPQFLISFYEKMQSDKGSIPDRFSAQQFSDYHSELNMSSLELGDSALYFCASSLGGTPTGELFFGEGSRLTVL.

The chain is built from TRBV29-1 and TRBJ1-1; D is perhaps TRBD1 (5 bases). This CDR3 has 10 residues. V was cut by 1 base and J by 12 bases, with 9 bases left in between. CDR1 and CDR2 (germline): SQVTM, ANQGSEA. This CDR3 reads CSVEGRVTFF. The CDR3 nucleotides read TGCAGCGTTGAAGGCAGGGTTACTTTCTTT. The variable domain in full, with the rest retrieved from reference TRBV29-1 and TRBJ1-1, is SAVISQKPSRDICQRGTSLTIQCQVDSQVTMMFWYRQQPGQSLTLIATANQGSEATYESGFVIDKFPISRPNLTFSTLTVSNMSPEDSSIYLCSVEGRVTFFGQGTRLTVV.

The chain combines TRBV29-1 with TRBJ1-5, with 7 bases matching TRBD1. This CDR3 has 12 amino acids. Germline lookup yields CDR1 SQVTM and CDR2 ANQGSEA. V lost 6 bases and J lost 5; bases outside the gene matches: 4. For the CDR3, the DNA is TGCAGCGTCACAGGGGTGGATCAGCCCCAGCATTTT. This translates into CSVTGVDQPQHF.

This clone was found a few times. The rearrangement uses TRBV19 and TRBJ1-1; D possibly corresponds to TRBD1 (5 bases). This CDR3 is 14 amino acids long. Trimming pared 6 bases from V and 3 bases from J, leaving 14 bases between. Germline-derived CDR1 and CDR2 are LNHDA and SQIVND (reference sequence). CDR3: CASRAGGKDTEAFF. The CDR3 bases are TGTGCCAGTAGGGCCGGGGGAAAGGACACTGAAGCTTTCTTT. The variable domain in full, with the rest retrieved from reference TRBV19 and TRBJ1-1, is DGGITQSPKYLFRKEGQNVTLSCEQNLNHDAMYWYRQDPGQGLRLIYYSQIVNDFQKGDIAEGYSVSREKKESFPLTVTSAQKNPTAFYLCASRAGGKDTEAFFGQGTRLTVV.

The chain employs TRBV7-3 and TRBJ1-1; D might be TRBD1 (5 bases). The CDR3 has 15 residues. V shed 5 bases and J shed 0 bases, with 13 bases lying between them. Germline assignment: CDR1 SGHTA and CDR2 FQGTGA. CDR3 sequence reads: CASSLGGRMNTEAFF. CDR3 nucleotide sequence: TGTGCCAGCAGCCTCGGGGGACGGATGAACACTGAAGCTTTCTTT.

V is TRBV7-2 and J is TRBJ2-5; D call uncertain. This CDR3 region has 14 residues. Trimming shortened V by 5 bases and J by 1 base, and 11 bases separated the two germline ends. CDR1 is SGHTA and CDR2 is FQGNSA in the germline V gene. CDR3 amino acids: CASSAEVFQETQYF. In DNA, the CDR3 is TGTGCCAGCAGCGCCGAGGTCTTCCAAGAGACCCAGTACTTC. Full variable domain (outside the CDR3, taken from reference TRBV7-2 and TRBJ2-5): GAGVSQSPSNKVTEKGKDVELRCDPISGHTALYWYRQSLGQGLEFLIYFQGNSAPDKSGLPSDRFSAERTGGSVSTLTIQRTQQEDSAVYLCASSAEVFQETQYFGPGTRLLVL.

This chain connects TRBV2 to TRBJ2-3; TRBD1 matches 8 bases. Germline CDR1 is SNHLY and CDR2 is FYNNEI. V dropped 11 bases and J dropped 6; count of bases not matched to a gene: 10. The CDR3 sequence is 13 residues long. The chain's CDR3 is CAGMTGAEDTQYF. The DNA for the CDR3 is TGTGCCGGAATGACAGGGGCTGAGGATACGCAGTATTTT.

This chain joins TRBV19 and TRBJ1-5; TRBD1 matches at 9 bases. Germline loops: CDR1 LNHDA, CDR2 SQIVND (reference sequence). This CDR3 has 17 residues. J gave up 0 bases and V 6 bases, and 9 bases lay outside the gene matches. CDR3 DNA: TGTGCCAGTAGGGACCCGGGACAGGGTATTAGCAATCAGCCCCAGCATTTT. This gives the protein CASRDPGQGISNQPQHF.